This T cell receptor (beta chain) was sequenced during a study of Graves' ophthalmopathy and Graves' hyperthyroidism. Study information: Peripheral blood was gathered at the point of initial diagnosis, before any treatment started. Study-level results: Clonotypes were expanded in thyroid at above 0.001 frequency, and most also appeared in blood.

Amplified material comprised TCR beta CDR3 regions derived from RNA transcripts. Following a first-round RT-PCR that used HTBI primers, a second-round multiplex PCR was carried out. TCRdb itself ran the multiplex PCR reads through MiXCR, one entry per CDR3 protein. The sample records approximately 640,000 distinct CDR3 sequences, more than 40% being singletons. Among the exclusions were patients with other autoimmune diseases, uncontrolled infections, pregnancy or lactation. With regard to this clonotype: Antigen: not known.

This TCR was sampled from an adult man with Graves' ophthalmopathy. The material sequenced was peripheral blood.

The CDR3 region is CASSVGGATYIGGYTF. As DNA, the CDR3 is TGTGCCAGCAGCGTAGGGGGCGCAACCTACATCGGTGGCTACACCTTC. This chain uses TRBV9 with TRBJ1-2, with a possible D match to TRBD1 (5 bases). The CDR3 is 16 residues long. Germline V gene sequence: CDR1 SGDLS, CDR2 YYNGEE. Trimming took off 0 bases at V and 7 bases at J, with 19 bases between the two ends.